The 7 T cell receptor beta chains reported below all come from one sample, sequenced in a study of cytomegalovirus exposure and HLA in healthy donors. 13 Jbeta primers and 60 Vbeta primers were used for the PCR. The table came from immunoSEQ multiplex PCR; TCRdb's copy has only in-frame clones and leaves some out. This table has 150,000 or so clones, 79% appearing once. The sample comprised PBMCs. The receptors shown here come from a middle-aged woman in good health and CMV-seropositive.

This clone came up once. The junction does not match germline at one end; this may be a read error. The chain couples TRBV7-9 to TRBJ1-2; maybe TRBD1 (6 bases). The CDR3 contains 15 residues. In germline, CDR1 is SEHNR, CDR2 FQNEAQ (reference sequence). CDR3 in amino acids: CSSRRSGDTHYGYTF. In DNA, the CDR3 is TGTTCCAGCAGGCGTTCTGGGGACACCCACTATGGCTACACCTTC.

The CDR3 DNA reads TGTGCCAGCACCTTTCTACTAGGACAGGGTCTTTTATTTGATGGCTACACCTTC. Protein sequence: CASTFLLGQGLLFDGYTF. The chain combines TRBV28 with TRBJ1-2, with 8 bases lining up with TRBD1. The CDR3 contains 18 residues. The J segment lost 6 bases and the V segment lost 7 bases, leaving 22 bases of the junction unmatched. Germline CDR1 reads MDHEN; CDR2 reads SYDVKM.

The rearrangement uses TRBV9 and TRBJ1-1; 10 bases align to TRBD1. Germline trimming cut 3 bases from V and 3 bases from J; bases unmatched to any gene: 5. Germline lookup yields CDR1 SGDLS and CDR2 YYNGEE. This CDR3 is built from 15 residues. CDR3 coding DNA: TGTGCCAGCAGCGGGGACAGGGGAGGAGACACTGAAGCTTTCTTT. Protein product: CASSGDRGGDTEAFF.

The chain is built from TRBV19 and TRBJ2-4, with 7 bases aligning to TRBD1. V dropped 5 bases and J dropped 7; count of bases not matched to a gene: 5. The germline gives CDR1 LNHDA, CDR2 SQIVND (reference sequence). The CDR3 totals 13 residues. CDR3 in DNA: TGTGCCAGTAGTGTCCGGGACAGCAACATTCAGTACTTC. The encoded protein is CASSVRDSNIQYF.

This clone was picked up a small number of times. One end of the junction fails to match germline, which may point to a read error. The rearrangement uses TRBV7-9 and TRBJ1-2; D perhaps matches TRBD1 (6 bases). The germline V gene encodes CDR1 SEHNR and CDR2 FQNEAQ (reference sequence). The CDR3 loop spans 15 amino acids. CDR3 DNA sequence: TGTTCCAGCAGCTTGGGACACGGTGCTAACTATGGCTACACCTTC. It specifies CSSSLGHGANYGYTF.

This clone was recorded once. The chain couples TRBV10-3 to TRBJ2-7, with TRBD1 matching 8 bases. Germline V gives CDR1 ENHRY, CDR2 SYGVKD. The CDR3 runs 15 residues. The J segment lost 1 base and the V segment lost 10 bases, leaving 12 bases of the junction unmatched. The CDR3 DNA follows: TGTGCCACTTCCCTGAACCGGGACAGGTCCTACGAGCAGTACTTC. Residues: CATSLNRDRSYEQYF.

J is TRBJ1-4 and V is TRBV7-9; D might be TRBD1 (6 bases). Germline V gene data show CDR1 as SEHNR and CDR2 as FQNEAQ (reference sequence). CDR3 length: 15 amino acids. V gave up 5 bases and J gave up 8 bases, with 18 bases separating them. CDR3 nucleotide sequence: TGTGCCAGCAGCCCCGGGGGGGGGCGCGGGGAAAAACTGTTTTTT. Amino acid sequence: CASSPGGGRGEKLFF. Using reference TRBV7-9 and TRBJ1-4 for the parts outside the CDR3, the full variable domain is DTGVSQNPRHKITKRGQNVTFRCDPISEHNRLYWYRQTLGQGPEFLTYFQNEAQLEKSRLLSDRFSAERPKGSFSTLEIQRTEQGDSAMYLCASSPGGGRGEKLFFGSGTQLSVL.